The 3 T cell receptor beta chains presented below share a single source sample, sequenced in a study of blood T cell repertoires in COVID-19. The repertoire was sequenced with immunoSEQ multiplex PCR; TCRdb's copy has only in-frame clones and lacks some. The data contain a few hundred thousand clones, 88% of them singletons. Sequenced material: peripheral blood. The receptors derive from a woman in her twenties or thirties who had recovered from COVID-19.

The chain recombines TRBV18 with TRBJ1-5; 10 bases are shared with TRBD1. This CDR3 region has 16 residues. V dropped 3 bases and J dropped 5; count of bases not matched to a gene: 7. From germline, CDR1 is KGHSH and CDR2 LQKENI. The DNA of the CDR3 is TGTGCCAGCTCACCCACCGGGACAGGGGCCGATCAGCCCCAGCATTTT. Its protein product is CASSPTGTGADQPQHF. The whole variable domain, remainder taken from reference TRBV18 and TRBJ1-5, is NAGVMQNPRHLVRRRGQEARLRCSPMKGHSHVYWYRQLPEEGLKFMVYLQKENIIDESGMPKERFSAEFPKEGPSILRIQQVVRGDSAAYFCASSPTGTGADQPQHFGDGTRLSIL.

The V and J genes are TRBV7-8 and TRBJ1-4; D possibly corresponds to TRBD1 (5 bases). V lost 2 bases, J lost 7 bases, and 23 bases lay in between. The CDR3 runs to 18 residues. Germline V gene sequence: CDR1 SGHVS, CDR2 FQNEAQ. CDR3 DNA sequence: TGTGCCAGCAGCTTAAGGATGAGGCAGGGAATAAAAAGTGAAAAACTGTTTTTT. Translated, it gives CASSLRMRQGIKSEKLFF.

The rearrangement joins TRBV25-1 to TRBJ1-5, with D uncertain. V was pared by 0 bases and J by 0 bases, with 6 bases between. Looked up from germline, CDR1 is MGHDK and CDR2 is SYGVNS. This CDR3 comprises 15 residues. The CDR3 nucleotides read TGTGCCAGCAGTGAATATCCGGGTAGCAATCAGCCCCAGCATTTT. This codes for CASSEYPGSNQPQHF.